Each of the 21 T cell receptor beta chains below was sequenced from the same sample in a study of siplizumab effects on memory and regulatory T cells. TCRdb's copy holds only in-frame clones and misses some; the assay was immunoSEQ multiplex PCR. Of roughly 97,000 clones listed, 93% are singletons. The specimen sequenced was Tregs sorted from blood. These TCRs come from a human donor in good health.

This clone was detected only once. The chain is built from TRBV7-8 and TRBJ2-5; no definite D call. The germline V gene has CDR1 SGHVS and CDR2 FQNEAQ. The CDR3 is 12 amino acids. V was cut by 0 bases and J by 5 bases, with 4 bases left in between. The CDR3 DNA is TGTGCCAGCAGCTTAGCGATGGAGACCCAGTACTTC. It encodes CASSLAMETQYF.

This chain joins TRBV4-1 and TRBJ1-2, with 7 bases fitting TRBD1. J was trimmed by 8 bases and V by 1 base; bases with no gene match: 4. Per germline, CDR1 MGHRA and CDR2 YSYEKL. CDR3 length: 13 residues. In DNA, the CDR3 is TGCGCCAGCAGCCAAGTTCCAGGGGGAGGCTACACCTTC. It yields the protein CASSQVPGGGYTF.

This chain's CDR3 is CAIKTRLRNYEQYF. CDR3 nucleotide sequence: TGTGCCATCAAAACCAGGCTCAGGAACTACGAGCAGTACTTC. V is TRBV6-1 and J is TRBJ2-7; unclear D gene. Germline assignment: CDR1 MNHNS and CDR2 SASEGT. CDR3 length: 14 amino acids. The ends were cut back, 10 bases at V and 3 bases at J, with 19 bases in the middle.

The chain employs TRBV9 and TRBJ2-2; TRBD1 agrees at 8 bases. Germline-derived CDR1 and CDR2 are SGDLS and YYNGEE. This CDR3 region has 14 residues. After removal of 3 bases from V and 6 bases from J, the junction contained 4 bases not matched to a gene. The CDR3 nucleotides read TGTGCCAGCAGCGCGGGGGACAGGCCCGGGGAGCTGTTTTTT. Translating it yields CASSAGDRPGELFF.

The rearrangement joins TRBV27 to TRBJ1-1; 7 nucleotides align to TRBD1. With 5 bases clipped from V and 0 bases from J, the junction kept 9 bases outside the gene matches. Germline CDR1 is MNHEY and CDR2 is SMNVEV (reference sequence). This CDR3 is built from 16 residues. DNA of the CDR3: TGTGCCAGCAGTCAGGGGGTTGGTTCCCTGAACACTGAAGCTTTCTTT. This encodes CASSQGVGSLNTEAFF.

This clone was seen a handful of times. The chain couples TRBV6-5 to TRBJ1-2; tentatively, D is TRBD1 (5 bases). From germline, CDR1 is MNHEY and CDR2 SVGAGI. This CDR3 is 13 amino acids long. Trimming cost V 6 bases and J 4 bases, with 12 bases left between them. Here the CDR3 DNA reads TGTGCCAGCAGCCAGGACAAGAGCTATGGCTACACCTTC. It yields the protein CASSQDKSYGYTF.

The rearrangement joins TRBV15 to TRBJ2-2; TRBD1 is a possible D gene (6 bases). There are 14 residues in the CDR3. Per germline, CDR1 LNHNV and CDR2 YYDKDF (reference sequence). Trimming shortened V by 4 bases and J by 2 bases, and 8 bases separated the two germline ends. The CDR3 sequence: CATSKGVNTGELFF. Here the CDR3 DNA reads TGTGCCACCAGCAAGGGGGTCAACACCGGGGAGCTGTTTTTT.

This rearrangement joins TRBV6-6 to TRBJ2-1; 8 bases map to TRBD2. In germline, CDR1 is MNHNY, CDR2 SVGAGI (reference sequence). V trimming: 6 bases; J trimming: 6 bases; junction bases outside the gene matches: 7. The CDR3 is made up of 14 amino acids. The CDR3 reads CASSSGTRGNEQFF. CDR3 sequence (DNA): TGTGCCAGCAGCTCCGGGACTAGGGGCAATGAGCAGTTCTTC.

This chain joins TRBV19 and TRBJ2-2; either TRBD1 or TRBD2 may supply D (5 bases each). This CDR3 has 14 residues. Deletions cut 3 bases from V and 4 bases from J, with 9 bases between. Per the germline V gene, CDR1 is LNHDA and CDR2 is SQIVND (reference sequence). In DNA form, the CDR3 reads TGTGCCAGTAGTATTAGAGGGGTCACCGGGGAGCTGTTTTTT. Encoded protein: CASSIRGVTGELFF.

The chain combines TRBV29-1 with TRBJ2-7; D unresolved. V was cut by 4 bases and J by 2 bases, with 12 bases left in between. The CDR3 runs to 13 residues. Germline V gives CDR1 SQVTM, CDR2 ANQGSEA. The CDR3 spells CSVVGDRAYEQYF. The DNA of the CDR3 is TGCAGCGTTGTTGGAGACCGAGCCTACGAGCAGTACTTC.

V gene TRBV7-9 combines with J gene TRBJ1-1, with D uncertain. The CDR3 totals 14 residues. In germline, CDR1 is SEHNR, CDR2 FQNEAQ (reference sequence). V lost 5 bases and J 1 base, leaving 11 bases between the germline ends. The CDR3 DNA reads as TGTGCCAGCAGCAATCTTCCAGGGAACACTGAAGCTTTCTTT. As protein: CASSNLPGNTEAFF.

Turning to this clone: Other DNA sequences in this specimen translate into the identical CDR3. This CDR3 is CASSYSRETQYF. Here the CDR3 DNA reads TGTGCCAGCAGTTACTCACGGGAGACCCAGTACTTC. The V call is TRBV6-6, the J call TRBJ2-5, with D hard to call. This CDR3 spans 12 amino acids. V was cut by 0 bases and J by 5 bases, with 4 bases left in between. Looked up from germline, CDR1 is MNHNY and CDR2 is SVGAGI (reference sequence).

The count of this clone is one. The CDR3 here is CASSQSRLVSNSPLHF. CDR3 nucleotide sequence: TGCGCCAGCAGCCAATCAAGGCTGGTTTCAAATTCACCCCTCCACTTT. This chain joins TRBV4-1 and TRBJ1-6; no definite D call. Germline loops: CDR1 MGHRA, CDR2 YSYEKL. V lost 2 bases to trimming and J lost 7 bases, with 15 bases between them. The length of the CDR3 is 16 residues.

The chain joins TRBV6-6 to TRBJ2-7, with 11 positions matching TRBD2. V dropped 5 bases and J dropped 4; count of bases not matched to a gene: 4. This CDR3 contains 14 residues. Germline CDR1 and CDR2: MNHNY and SVGAGI (reference sequence). The CDR3 reads CASSPIAGGYEQYF. In nucleotides, the CDR3 is TGTGCCAGCAGTCCTATAGCGGGAGGGTACGAGCAGTACTTC.

The sample holds one count of this clone. This rearrangement joins TRBV7-9 to TRBJ1-4; no clear D gene. The CDR3 covers 16 residues. The V and J ends lost 4 bases and 8 bases respectively, with 20 bases between them. Germline loops: CDR1 SEHNR, CDR2 FQNEAQ (reference sequence). The CDR3 spells CASSSGSVVVGEKLFF. In nucleotides, the CDR3 is TGTGCCAGCAGCTCCGGTTCAGTAGTGGTGGGGGAAAAACTGTTTTTT.

This clone was picked up a small number of times. V is TRBV6-5 and J is TRBJ1-2; 8 nucleotides line up with TRBD1. This CDR3 contains 13 residues. CDR1 and CDR2 from the germline V gene are MNHEY and SVGAGI. V was pared by 4 bases and J by 8 bases, with 6 bases of the junction left unmatched. The CDR3 protein is CASSFNRGGGYTF. Written as DNA, the CDR3 is TGTGCCAGCAGTTTCAACAGGGGGGGAGGCTACACCTTC.

The V call is TRBV10-1, the J call TRBJ1-1; perhaps TRBD1 as D (6 bases). The germline V gene encodes CDR1 WNHNN and CDR2 SYGVQD (reference sequence). V was clipped by 0 bases and J by 4 bases, with 12 bases between them. CDR3 length: 15 amino acids. The CDR3 region is CASSESGRGGTEAFF. CDR3 in DNA: TGCGCCAGCAGTGAGTCGGGGAGAGGGGGCACTGAAGCTTTCTTT.

Only one count was recorded for this clone. The CDR3: CASSLGGLRRGAGELFF. Here the CDR3 DNA reads TGTGCCAGCAGCTTGGGGGGTCTCCGAAGGGGCGCCGGGGAGCTGTTTTTT. This rearrangement joins TRBV7-8 to TRBJ2-2; D may be TRBD2 (6 bases). Germline CDR1 and CDR2: SGHVS and FQNEAQ. Trimming cost V 3 bases and J 6 bases, with 20 bases left between them. The CDR3 loop spans 17 amino acids.

J is TRBJ1-2 and V is TRBV18, with TRBD1 matching over 8 bases. This CDR3 has 14 residues. Germline V gene sequence: CDR1 KGHSH, CDR2 LQKENI. Trimming removed 4 bases from V and 7 bases from J; junction bases left unmatched: 8. In DNA form, the CDR3 reads TGTGCCAGCTCACTACCCACAGGGGGTGGTGGCTACACCTTC. Protein sequence: CASSLPTGGGGYTF.

CDR3 sequence (DNA): TGCGCCAGCAGCCGTGGACCCGGAGCCTCCTACGAGCAGTACTTC. This translates into CASSRGPGASYEQYF. This chain connects TRBV4-1 to TRBJ2-7, with D uncertain. V dropped 4 bases and J dropped 0 bases, with 13 bases sitting between them. The CDR3 length is 15 residues. Germline CDR1 MGHRA, CDR2 YSYEKL.

The chain carries TRBV18 and TRBJ2-2; 8 positions agree with TRBD2. Germline CDR1 is KGHSH and CDR2 is LQKENI. The CDR3 contains 16 residues. V shed 4 bases and J 0 bases; nucleotides not matched to a gene: 4. CDR3 in DNA: TGTGCCAGCTCACTGAGACTAGCGTCGAACACCGGGGAGCTGTTTTTT. As protein: CASSLRLASNTGELFF.